Listed below are T cell receptor beta chains from one sample, sequenced in a study of blood T cells in healthy people across ages. TCRdb re-analysed the 5' RACE reads in MiXCR, keeping a single row per CDR3 protein. Here the sample spans hundreds of thousands of distinct CDR3 sequences, about 20% being singletons. The specimen sequenced was blood. These receptor sequences come from a man aged 65 to 85 in good health. CDR3s include the opening cysteine and the closing phenylalanine or tryptophan. A D gene is named only where the DNA matches it firmly. The size entry is marked missing in some rows and otherwise reads once, few, many or a size class.

v_gene,abundance,d_gene,j_gene,len,CDR3aa,CDR3nt
TRBV12-3/TRBV12-4,NA,NA,TRBJ1-1,14,CASSLPPGTTEAFF,TGTGCCAGCAGTTTACCTCCAGGGACCACTGAAGCTTTCTTT
TRBV25-1,few,NA,TRBJ1-1,11,CASSVGAWAFF,TGTGCCAGCAGTGTCGGGGCTTGGGCTTTCTTT
TRBV5-1,NA,TRBD1,TRBJ2-1,16,CASRPGQGAIGNEQFF,TGCGCCAGCAGACCGGGACAGGGGGCTATTGGGAATGAGCAGTTCTTC
TRBV20-1,NA,TRBD2,TRBJ2-3,16,CSAVLASGGLSDTQYF,TGCAGTGCTGTCCTGGCTAGCGGGGGGTTGTCGGATACGCAGTATTTT
TRBV15,NA,NA,TRBJ1-1,16,CATSRDLGSLYTEAFF,TGTGCCACCAGCAGAGATCTTGGGAGTCTTTACACTGAAGCTTTCTTT
TRBV29-1,NA,TRBD1,TRBJ1-1,14,CSVRDRGGNTEAFF,TGCAGCGTAAGGGACAGGGGTGGCAACACTGAAGCTTTCTTT
TRBV7-2,few,NA,TRBJ1-6,15,CASSLVRAPQSPLHF,TGTGCCAGCAGCCTTGTAAGGGCCCCACAGTCACCCCTCCACTTT
TRBV5-1,few,NA,TRBJ2-1,14,CASSLSEGYNEQFF,TGCGCCAGCAGCTTGTCAGAGGGATACAATGAGCAGTTCTTC
TRBV20-1,NA,TRBD2,TRBJ2-5,16,CSARGGLAEIGETQYF,TGCAGTGCTAGGGGGGGACTAGCGGAAATAGGAGAGACCCAGTACTTC
TRBV21-1,NA,NA,TRBJ2-4,17,CASSKRPVSWGKNIQYF,TGTGCCAGCAGCAAAAGACCGGTTTCATGGGGCAAAAACATTCAGTACTTC
TRBV20-1,once,TRBD2,TRBJ2-3,15,CSASWAGEPTDTQYF,TGCAGTGCTAGTTGGGCGGGGGAGCCCACAGATACGCAGTATTTT
TRBV4-2,few,NA,TRBJ1-1,14,CASSPAGGRDEAFF,TGTGCCAGCAGCCCCGCGGGGGGGAGGGATGAAGCTTTCTTT
TRBV7-9,NA,NA,TRBJ2-5,14,CASSPDRFQETQYF,TGTGCCAGCAGCCCCGACCGATTCCAAGAGACCCAGTACTTC
TRBV20-1,NA,NA,TRBJ1-1,13,CSARVNPAAEAFF,TGCAGTGCTAGAGTAAACCCGGCTGCTGAAGCTTTCTTT
TRBV27,NA,NA,TRBJ2-5,14,CASSLSDTQETQYF,TGTGCCAGCAGTTTATCGGACACCCAAGAGACCCAGTACTTC
TRBV6-6,NA,NA,TRBJ1-2,16,CASSSRRRGFNYGYTF,TGTGCCAGCAGTTCCCGGAGGAGGGGGTTTAACTATGGCTACACCTTC
TRBV20-1,few,NA,TRBJ2-7,16,CSAKGHYGEIPYEQYF,TGCAGTGCAAAGGGACATTATGGGGAAATCCCCTACGAGCAGTACTTC
TRBV29-1,NA,TRBD1,TRBJ2-5,14,CSVGDRVALETQYF,TGCAGCGTTGGGGACAGAGTAGCATTGGAGACCCAGTACTTC
TRBV20-1,NA,TRBD1,TRBJ1-2,14,CSARAGGMSYGYTF,TGCAGTGCTAGAGCAGGGGGAATGAGCTATGGCTACACCTTC
TRBV7-2,NA,NA,TRBJ2-7,15,CASSLGDKASHEQYF,TGTGCCAGCAGCTTAGGGGACAAGGCATCCCACGAGCAGTACTTC
TRBV12-3/TRBV12-4,NA,NA,TRBJ2-1,13,CASSLEGWDEQFF,TGTGCCAGCAGTTTAGAAGGGTGGGATGAGCAGTTCTTC
TRBV29-1,few,NA,TRBJ1-1,13,CSVDTRGGTEAFF,TGCAGCGTTGATACCAGGGGTGGGACTGAAGCTTTCTTT
TRBV7-2,many,NA,TRBJ2-3,13,CASSLGGLNTQYF,TGTGCCAGCAGCTTAGGAGGATTGAATACGCAGTATTTT
TRBV20-1,NA,NA,TRBJ1-1,11,CSGRGVGEAFF,TGCAGTGGTAGAGGGGTAGGAGAAGCTTTCTTT
TRBV11-2,NA,NA,TRBJ2-3,12,CASSSSQATQYF,TGTGCCAGCAGCTCCTCCCAGGCCACGCAGTATTTT
TRBV5-6,once,NA,TRBJ2-3,11,CASSASVTQYF,TGTGCCAGCAGCGCTAGTGTTACGCAGTATTTT
TRBV7-9,NA,NA,TRBJ2-7,13,CASSAGTNYEQYF,TGTGCCAGCAGCGCGGGGACAAACTACGAGCAGTACTTC
TRBV12-3/TRBV12-4,NA,NA,TRBJ2-7,12,CASSFLGYEQYF,TGTGCCAGCAGTTTTTTGGGCTACGAGCAGTACTTC
TRBV18,few,NA,TRBJ2-5,14,CASTLRTVQETQYF,TGTGCCAGCACTCTTAGGACAGTTCAAGAGACCCAGTACTTC
TRBV6-1,many,NA,TRBJ1-4,16,CASSAPWEKRDEKLFF,TGTGCCAGCAGTGCCCCGTGGGAGAAGAGGGATGAAAAACTGTTTTTT
TRBV7-2,NA,NA,TRBJ2-7,13,CASSFSGAYEQYF,TGTGCCAGCAGCTTCTCCGGGGCCTACGAGCAGTACTTC
TRBV2,few,TRBD1,TRBJ1-1,15,CASSQVGQMNTEAFF,TGTGCCAGCAGTCAAGTGGGACAGATGAACACTGAAGCTTTCTTT
TRBV7-6,few,NA,TRBJ1-3,17,CASSLARAGESGNTIYF,TGTGCCAGCAGCTTAGCGAGGGCAGGGGAGTCTGGAAACACCATATATTTT
TRBV28,NA,NA,TRBJ2-7,12,CASQAGSYEQYF,TGTGCCAGCCAAGCCGGGAGCTACGAGCAGTACTTC
TRBV6-6,NA,NA,TRBJ1-3,16,CASSYSWTITGNTIYF,TGTGCCAGCAGTTACTCCTGGACGATCACTGGAAACACCATATATTTT
TRBV20-1,NA,NA,TRBJ2-3,14,CSARTGLGTDTQYF,TGCAGTGCTAGGACGGGACTCGGCACAGATACGCAGTATTTT
TRBV29-1,few,NA,TRBJ1-2,13,CSVGGGGYYGYTF,TGCAGCGTTGGAGGGGGGGGATACTATGGCTACACCTTC